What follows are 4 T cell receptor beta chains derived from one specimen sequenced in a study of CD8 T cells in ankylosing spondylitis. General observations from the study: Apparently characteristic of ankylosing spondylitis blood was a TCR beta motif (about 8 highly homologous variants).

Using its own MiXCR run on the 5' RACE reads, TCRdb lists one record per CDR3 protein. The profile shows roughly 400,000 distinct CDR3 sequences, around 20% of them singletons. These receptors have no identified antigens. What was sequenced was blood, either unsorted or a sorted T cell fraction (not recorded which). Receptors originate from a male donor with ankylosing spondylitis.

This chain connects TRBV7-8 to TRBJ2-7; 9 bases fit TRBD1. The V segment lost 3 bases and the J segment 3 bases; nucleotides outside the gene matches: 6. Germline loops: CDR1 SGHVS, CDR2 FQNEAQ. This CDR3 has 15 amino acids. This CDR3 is CASSFRGQGGYEQYF. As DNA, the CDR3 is TGTGCCAGCAGCTTCCGGGGACAGGGCGGCTACGAGCAGTACTTC.

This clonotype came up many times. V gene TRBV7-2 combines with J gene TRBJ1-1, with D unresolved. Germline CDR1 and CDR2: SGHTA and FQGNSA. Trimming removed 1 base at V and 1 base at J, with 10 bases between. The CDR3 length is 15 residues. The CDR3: CASSLEPARNTEAFF. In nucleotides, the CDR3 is TGTGCCAGCAGCTTAGAACCGGCTCGGAACACTGAAGCTTTCTTT.

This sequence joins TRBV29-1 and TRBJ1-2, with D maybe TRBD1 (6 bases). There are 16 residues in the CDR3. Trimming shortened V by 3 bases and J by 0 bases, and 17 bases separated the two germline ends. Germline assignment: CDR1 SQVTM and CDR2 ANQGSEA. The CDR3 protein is CSVDHLGGRTNYGYTF. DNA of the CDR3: TGCAGCGTTGATCATTTGGGGGGCCGAACTAACTATGGCTACACCTTC. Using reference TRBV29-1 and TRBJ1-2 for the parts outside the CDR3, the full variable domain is SAVISQKPSRDICQRGTSLTIQCQVDSQVTMMFWYRQQPGQSLTLIATANQGSEATYESGFVIDKFPISRPNLTFSTLTVSNMSPEDSSIYLCSVDHLGGRTNYGYTFGSGTRLTVV.

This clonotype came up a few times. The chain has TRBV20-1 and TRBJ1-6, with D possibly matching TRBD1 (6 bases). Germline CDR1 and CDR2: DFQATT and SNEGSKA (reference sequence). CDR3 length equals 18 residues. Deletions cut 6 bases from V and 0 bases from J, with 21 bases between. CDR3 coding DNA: TGCAGTGCCGAATCCCGGGACACAAGGAGCTCCTATAATTCACCCCTCCACTTT. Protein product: CSAESRDTRSSYNSPLHF.